The entry below describes one T cell receptor beta chain. This clonotype was seen a handful of times. Its antigen has not been determined. No base quality values were provided; no much bigger clone lies one nucleotide off. This sample is drawn from a study of T-cell reconstitution after alpha-beta-depleted transplantation in children listed by TCRdb under 2016. The study in broad terms: T-cell immune reconstitution after TCRalphabeta/CD19-depleted allogeneic hematopoietic cell transplantation in children was quantitatively tracked in the study by means of TCR repertoire profiling. General study outcomes and caveats: The apparently early alphabetaT-cell count recovery about two months after transplant was reportedly dependent on only several hundred rapidly expanded clones derived from non-depleted graft cells. Over subsequent months, a decline in hyperexpanded clone frequencies was noted, and after one year, T-cell counts and TCRbeta diversity were mostly ascribed to newly produced T cells. The high TCRbeta diversity at day 60 in some patients was ascribed to recipient T cells and intrathymic progenitors that had survived conditioning.

What this sample's treatment or condition label stands for: allogeneic hematopoietic cell transplantation with graft depleted of TCRalphabeta T cells and CD19 B cells. Transplant recipients were children who received TCRalphabeta/CD19-depleted allogeneic hematopoietic cell grafts. The library relied on PCR. The sequencer was an Illumina HiSeq 2500. TCR libraries were prepared with molecular barcoding, using unique molecular identifiers to normalize TCRbeta repertoire quantification. TCRdb trimmed public reads at Q25 via fastp, called clones via MiXCR and kept in-frame beta chains. Here each entry gathers all rows of one CDR3 protein and keeps the most common genes and DNA. The sample table lists about 120,000 distinct CDR3 sequences, about 9.4% of them with a count of one. The ten largest clones capture around 34% of the sample. The receptor was derived from a boy between 2 and 15 years old with acute lymphoblastic leukemia, due to receive a stem cell transplant. The sequences come from PBMCs, collected before TCRalphabeta/CD19-depleted stem cell transplant.

The DNA sequence follows: TGTGCCAGCAGCCCGAACTCGGGCGGGTCCCCTGAAGCTTTCTTT. Protein translation: CASSPNSGGSPEAFF. Recombination joined TRBV28 with TRBJ1-1, with the identity of the D gene unclear. The CDR3 has 15 amino acids, counting the end cysteine and phenylalanine. Of all the DNA, just the CDR3 is kept, 45 bases in frame from base 1. CDR1 and CDR2, per the germline V gene, are MDHEN and SYDVKM. At the junction V is shortened by 6 bases and J by 6 bases, with 20 bases in between.